The entry below describes one T cell receptor (beta chain). Antigen: not known. The data were obtained in a study of T cell responses to AZD1222 COVID-19 vaccine. Overall study results and limits: Only a handful of AZD1222 recipients were seropositive at baseline. Samples come after the peak T cell response, not at day 14. Unmutated regions of variants are reportedly targeted by nearly half of spike-specific TCRs.

Assay: immunoSEQ multiplex PCR; the TCRdb copy retains only in-frame clones and omits some. Among more than 90,000 clones listed, around 83% were seen once. Trimming removed 5 bases at V and 7 bases at J, with 17 bases between. The V gene's germline CDR1 is KGHSH and CDR2 LQKENI. The CDR3 is 15 amino acids. The TCR sequence derives from an adult who received the AZD1222 COVID-19 vaccine. The gene calls are TRBV18 and TRBJ1-4, with D perhaps TRBD1 (5 bases). The sequencing here drew on peripheral blood, taken 28 days after the second AZD1222 dose. Here the CDR3 DNA reads TGTGCCAGCTCATCGACCGGGGACGAGAGTGAAAAACTGTTTTTT. This gives the protein CASSSTGDESEKLFF.